The next 16 T cell receptor beta chains were all read from a single sample in a study of kidney transplant recipient with SARS-CoV-2 infection. One entry per CDR3 protein results from TCRdb running MiXCR on the reads. The sample shows approximately 250,000 distinct CDR3 sequences, about 28% of them seen only once. This specimen was a blood sample, taken at baseline and between days 110 and 120 from a kidney transplant recipient. All receptors derive from a male patient between 25 and 40 years old who had COVID-19 and was a kidney transplant recipient. Some T cells may have originated in the graft donor.

Concerning this clonotype itself: One base away lies a much larger clone, so this may be a sequencing read error. The chain couples TRBV6-2 or TRBV6-3 to TRBJ1-5; D is ambiguous. The CDR3 consists of 12 residues. Germline V gene lookup returns CDR1 MNHEY and CDR2 SVGEGT. The CDR3 sequence is CTVRTSNQPQHF. CDR3 DNA sequence: TGTACCGTGAGGACTAGCAATCAGCCCCAGCATTTT.

Of note for this clonotype: With a much larger clone just one base away, this may be a read error. The chain recombines TRBV9 with TRBJ2-7; 8 bases fit TRBD2. V gave up 6 bases and J gave up 0 bases; unmatched junction bases: 14. Germline-derived CDR1 and CDR2 are SGDLS and YYNGEE. The CDR3 spans 17 residues. CDR3 residues: CASNVGSSGGGSYEQYF. CDR3 in DNA: TGTGCCAGCAACGTGGGCTCGAGCGGGGGAGGCTCCTACGAGCAGTACTTC.

A word on this clonotype: A read error may explain this, as a much larger clone is one base away. In DNA, the CDR3 is TGTGCCAGCTTACCACCGGGGAGGTTGGTCGAGCAGTACTTC. Its translation: CASLPPGRLVEQYF. The gene calls are TRBV18 and TRBJ2-7; tentative D call: TRBD2 (6 bases). The CDR3 spans 14 residues. Germline V gene data show CDR1 as KGHSH and CDR2 as LQKENI. The full variable domain, with the rest looked up from reference TRBV18 and TRBJ2-7, is NAGVMQNPRHLVRRRGQEARLRCSPMKGHSHVYWYRQLPEEGLKFMVYLQKENIIDESGMPKERFSAEFPKEGPSILRIQQVVRGDSAAYFCASLPPGRLVEQYFGPGTRLTVT.

Many counts were recorded for this clonotype. The chain links TRBV6-2 or TRBV6-3 to TRBJ1-2; unclear D gene. Trimming took 5 bases from V and 4 from J, leaving 23 bases between them. The CDR3 is 17 residues long. The germline CDR1 and CDR2 sequences are MNHEY and SVGEGT. The CDR3 here is CASSVNYCIGKTYGYTF. The CDR3 bases are TGTGCCAGCAGTGTGAATTACTGCATCGGAAAGACCTATGGCTACACCTTC.

This clonotype has a count of ten or more. The chain couples TRBV11-2 to TRBJ2-1; 16 bases agree with TRBD2. V was clipped by 5 bases and J by 8 bases; unmatched bases: 12. The CDR3 loop spans 18 amino acids. Looked up from germline, CDR1 is SGHAT and CDR2 is FQNNGV. CDR3 nucleotides: TGTGCCAGCAGCCCCCAGGGACTAGCGGGAGGGCCGATCGATGAGCAGTTCTTC. This gives the protein CASSPQGLAGGPIDEQFF.

This clonotype was detected only once. A far larger clone is only one base removed, so a read error is likely. The chain is built from TRBV7-9 and TRBJ1-4; D ambiguous. The CDR3 covers 15 residues. Germline V gene data show CDR1 as SEHNR and CDR2 as FQNEAQ (reference sequence). CDR3 amino acids: CATSFDPRADEKLFF. Here the CDR3 DNA reads TGTGCCACCAGCTTCGACCCAAGGGCGGATGAAAAACTGTTTTTT.

This clonotype was observed at least ten times. V is TRBV20-1 and J is TRBJ1-2; a possible D gene is TRBD1 (5 bases). Germline CDR1 is DFQATT and CDR2 is SNEGSKA (reference sequence). Trimming removed 3 bases from V and 6 bases from J, with 17 bases in between. The CDR3 has 14 amino acids. CDR3 coding DNA: TGCAGTGCTAGTGGTTTTGGGACGGTGCATGGCTACACCTTC. It codes for CSASGFGTVHGYTF.

To note about this clonotype: This sequence may be a read error, since a much larger clone differs from it by one base. The CDR3 is CAGSQGDSGSFETQYF. The CDR3, as DNA: TGTGCCGGCAGCCAAGGAGATAGCGGGAGCTTTGAGACCCAGTACTTC. This sequence joins TRBV4-2 and TRBJ2-5, with 9 bases identical to TRBD2. CDR3 size: 16 residues. Per germline, CDR1 LGHNA and CDR2 YNFKEQ.

This clonotype was seen at least ten times. The chain carries TRBV3-2 and TRBJ2-7; TRBD2, the D gene given by the table, was not confirmed from the DNA. TRBV3-2 is a documented pseudogene. The CDR3 is 14 amino acids. The CDR3 coding sequence is TGTGCCAGCAGCCCGCGGACTAGTTCCCACGAGCAGTACTTC. Protein: CASSPRTSSHEQYF.

Concerning this clonotype itself: A clone one base away is much larger, so this may be a read error. The rearrangement links TRBV5-6 to TRBJ1-1; 7 bases are shared with TRBD1. Germline CDR1 and CDR2: SGHDT and YYEEEE. This CDR3 spans 13 amino acids. CDR3 sequence (DNA): TGTGCCGGCAGCACGACAGGGATCACTGAAGCTTTCTTT. This codes for CAGSTTGITEAFF. Together with reference TRBV5-6 and TRBJ1-1, the CDR3 gives the full variable domain: DAGVTQSPTHLIKTRGQQVTLRCSPKSGHDTVSWYQQALGQGPQFIFQYYEEEERQRGNFPDRFSGHQFPNYSSELNVNALLLGDSALYLCAGSTTGITEAFFGQGTRLTVV.

This clonotype was seen repeatedly, ten times or more. The chain couples TRBV20-1 to TRBJ1-3; D ambiguous. CDR1 is DFQATT, CDR2 SNEGSKA, per germline (reference sequence). Trimming cost V 5 bases and J 2 bases, with 16 bases left between them. CDR3 size: 15 residues. In DNA form, the CDR3 reads TGCAGTGCTCGAGCCTGGGGTAATCCTGGAAACACCATATATTTT. Translated, it gives CSARAWGNPGNTIYF.

The CDR3 nucleotides are TGTGCCAGCAGCTTGGGGCAACAGGCAACTAATGAAAAACTGTTTTTT. This translates into CASSLGQQATNEKLFF. This chain uses TRBV5-4 with TRBJ1-4; D is perhaps TRBD1 (5 bases). The CDR3 has 16 amino acids. The germline gives CDR1 SGHNT, CDR2 YYREEE (reference sequence). With 0 bases removed from V and 0 bases from J, the gap between germline ends came to 9 bases.

There are many counts of this clonotype. The chain joins TRBV11-1 to TRBJ2-7; D is ambiguous. CDR1 and CDR2 (germline): SGHAT, FQDESV (reference sequence). Trimming stripped 1 base from V and 6 bases from J, with 13 bases between. This CDR3 has 14 residues. DNA for the CDR3: TGTGCCAGCAGCTTAGGAGCGACCAGGAGCGAGCAGTACTTC. Encoded protein: CASSLGATRSEQYF.

This clonotype has at least ten counts. Here the CDR3 reads CASSAASGGRKTYGYTF. CDR3 nucleotide sequence: TGTGCCAGCAGTGCCGCATCAGGTGGGAGAAAGACCTATGGCTACACCTTC. J is TRBJ1-2 and V is TRBV6-6; D uncertain. V lost 5 bases, J lost 4 bases, and 23 bases lay in between. Germline V gene data show CDR1 as MNHNY and CDR2 as SVGAGI (reference sequence). This CDR3 has 17 amino acids.

Regarding this clonotype: With a much larger clone just one base away, this may be a read error. The rearrangement links TRBV9 to TRBJ1-1; TRBD1 is a possible D gene (5 bases). The CDR3 loop spans 15 amino acids. The germline gives CDR1 SGDLS, CDR2 YYNGEE. The V and J ends lost 5 bases and 4 bases respectively, with 18 bases between them. CDR3 amino acids: CASRFRGGVPTEAFF. The CDR3 DNA reads as TGTGCCAGCAGATTCCGGGGCGGGGTCCCCACTGAAGCTTTCTTT.

Notes on this clonotype: It may be a read error: a sequence one base away is much more abundant. The chain combines TRBV6-5 with TRBJ1-6, with D perhaps matching TRBD1 (5 bases). The length of the CDR3 is 17 residues. V was trimmed by 8 bases and J by 6 bases, leaving 23 bases between them. Germline V lookup: CDR1 MNHEY, CDR2 SVGAGI. The CDR3 sequence is CASVGTSGSGLNSPLHF. For the CDR3, the DNA is TGTGCCAGCGTGGGGACCTCCGGGTCAGGGCTTAATTCACCCCTCCACTTT.